A single sample is the source of the 29 T cell receptor beta chains below, sequenced in a study of cytomegalovirus exposure and HLA in healthy donors. Some clones are missing from TCRdb's copy, which holds only in-frame ones; the method was immunoSEQ multiplex PCR. In the table there are 150,000 to 200,000 clones, around 84% of which are singletons. Sequenced sample: PBMCs. The origin of the receptors is a man aged 18 to 30 in good health and CMV-seropositive.

This clone was found a few times. This chain links TRBV7-6 with TRBJ1-1; 8 bases fit TRBD1. The CDR3 length is 14 residues. The V gene end was trimmed by 5 bases and the J gene end by 1 base; junction bases not matched to a gene: 3. Looked up from germline, CDR1 is SGHVS and CDR2 is FNYEAQ. The CDR3 loop is CASSLGQGNTEAFF. The CDR3 nucleotides read TGTGCCAGCAGCCTTGGACAGGGGAACACTGAAGCTTTCTTT.

The V gene is TRBV4-1, the J gene TRBJ1-1; tentatively, D is TRBD1 (6 bases). V was cut by 1 base and J by 0 bases, with 15 bases left in between. Germline V CDR1 and CDR2: MGHRA, YSYEKL. The CDR3 spans 17 residues. This CDR3 reads CASSQGGGATMNTEAFF. DNA of the CDR3: TGCGCCAGCAGCCAAGGAGGGGGGGCGACGATGAACACTGAAGCTTTCTTT.

The rearrangement links TRBV27 to TRBJ2-3; 12 bases fit TRBD2. From germline, CDR1 is MNHEY and CDR2 SMNVEV (reference sequence). The CDR3 is 15 residues long. The trim removed 4 bases at V and 4 bases at J, leaving 3 bases unmatched. For the CDR3, the DNA is TGTGCCAGCAGTTCTAGCGGGGGGGCCCCAGATACGCAGTATTTT. Translating gives CASSSSGGAPDTQYF.

This clone is a singleton in its sample. This rearrangement joins TRBV7-8 to TRBJ2-7, with D possibly TRBD1 on 6 matching bases. The CDR3 runs to 15 residues. V was pared by 5 bases and J by 0 bases, with 14 bases between. CDR1 and CDR2 from the germline V gene are SGHVS and FQNEAQ. CDR3 in DNA: TGTGCCAGCAGCGGTAGCCGGGACACCTCCTACGAGCAGTACTTC. Amino acids: CASSGSRDTSYEQYF.

The rearrangement joins TRBV10-3 to TRBJ2-7, with 8 positions matching TRBD2. This CDR3 has 13 amino acids. Germline trimming cut 5 bases from V and 7 bases from J; bases unmatched to any gene: 7. CDR1 ENHRY and CDR2 SYGVKD come from the germline V gene. CDR3 in amino acids: CAISRAGVGEQYF. The CDR3 region has the DNA TGTGCCATCAGTCGAGCGGGAGTGGGGGAGCAGTACTTC.

The chain uses TRBV10-3 and TRBJ2-1, with 9 nucleotides matching TRBD2. The CDR3 is 15 amino acids. Unmatched junction bases numbered 9, after V lost 11 bases and J lost 1 base. Germline CDR1 and CDR2: ENHRY and SYGVKD. As DNA, the CDR3 is TGTGCCTCCCAGGGGGGACTAGCTTCCTACAATGAGCAGTTCTTC. Residues: CASQGGLASYNEQFF.

This clone was picked up a small number of times. J is TRBJ2-7 and V is TRBV29-1, with 7 bases that match TRBD1. The germline V gene has CDR1 SQVTM and CDR2 ANQGSEA. V was pared by 7 bases and J by 6 bases, with 12 bases of the junction left unmatched. This CDR3 has 13 residues. The CDR3 DNA reads TGCAGCGCCGAACGACAGGGTTTCTCCGAGCAGTACTTC. It codes for CSAERQGFSEQYF.

The chain uses TRBV6-6 and TRBJ2-2, with 7 bases identical to TRBD2. J gave up 6 bases and V 6 bases, and 7 bases lay outside the gene matches. CDR3 length: 14 amino acids. Germline-derived CDR1 and CDR2 are MNHNY and SVGAGI (reference sequence). CDR3 sequence reads: CASSTISGAGELFF. The CDR3 nucleotides read TGTGCCAGCAGCACCATCAGCGGGGCCGGGGAGCTGTTTTTT.

This CDR3 is CASGRNRGDNYEQYF. The CDR3, as DNA: TGTGCCAGCGGAAGAAACAGGGGGGACAACTACGAGCAGTACTTC. The gene calls are TRBV27 and TRBJ2-7; 8 bases are shared with TRBD1. This CDR3 spans 15 amino acids. Germline V lookup: CDR1 MNHEY, CDR2 SMNVEV (reference sequence). Trimming removed 8 bases from V and 3 bases from J; junction bases left unmatched: 12.

The chain recombines TRBV28 with TRBJ1-6; tentatively, D is TRBD1 (5 bases). Germline lookup yields CDR1 MDHEN and CDR2 SYDVKM. This CDR3 has 15 amino acids. Trimming removed 5 bases at V and 10 bases at J, with 18 bases between. CDR3 in amino acids: CASSQGFEGGSPLHF. CDR3 DNA sequence: TGTGCCAGCAGTCAGGGCTTCGAGGGAGGCTCACCCCTCCACTTT.

The chain carries TRBV5-6 and TRBJ1-3, with D uncertain. Deletions cut 4 bases from V and 0 bases from J, with 14 bases between. Germline lookup yields CDR1 SGHDT and CDR2 YYEEEE. This CDR3 comprises 16 residues. The CDR3 nucleotides read TGTGCCAGCAGCGAAGCGGGCAGTCTCTCTGGAAACACCATATATTTT. This translates into CASSEAGSLSGNTIYF.

This clone was recorded once. The gene calls are TRBV5-1 and TRBJ1-2; 8 nucleotides line up with TRBD1. The CDR3 totals 13 residues. V was pared by 3 bases and J by 6 bases, with 4 bases of the junction left unmatched. The V gene's germline CDR1 is SGHRS and CDR2 YFSETQ. The CDR3 DNA reads as TGCGCCAGCAGCTCGGACAGGGCTAATGGCTACACCTTC. As protein: CASSSDRANGYTF.

The table lists this clone with a few counts. The V call is TRBV6-1, the J call TRBJ1-2; 7 bases align to TRBD1. This CDR3 comprises 15 residues. CDR1 and CDR2 from the germline V gene are MNHNS and SASEGT. J lost 5 bases, V lost 3 bases, and 9 bases had no gene match. CDR3 DNA: TGTGCCAGCAGTGAGGTTTCCGGGACAGCTTATGGCTACACCTTC. Translating gives CASSEVSGTAYGYTF.

The V gene is TRBV27, the J gene TRBJ1-5, with 8 nucleotides matching TRBD1. The germline CDR1 and CDR2 sequences are MNHEY and SMNVEV (reference sequence). CDR3 length: 15 amino acids. Trimming took 3 bases from V and 6 from J; bases not matched to a gene: 7. CDR3 protein: CASSFGPGGSQPQHF. The CDR3 DNA follows: TGTGCCAGCAGTTTCGGACCAGGGGGCAGTCAGCCCCAGCATTTT.

The chain combines TRBV7-9 with TRBJ1-1; TRBD1 is a possible D gene (5 bases). V was trimmed by 11 bases and J by 0 bases, leaving 22 bases between them. Germline CDR1 reads SEHNR; CDR2 reads FQNEAQ (reference sequence). This CDR3 is 16 amino acids long. Written as DNA, the CDR3 is TGTGCCCTGGGGAGGGGTCTTATTGTTGTGAACACTGAAGCTTTCTTT. This sequence encodes CALGRGLIVVNTEAFF.

V gene TRBV28 combines with J gene TRBJ1-1; TRBD1 aligns across 7 bases. Losses at the gene ends were 5 bases for V and 4 bases for J; bases not matched to a gene: 13. The CDR3 length is 16 residues. Germline V gene data show CDR1 as MDHEN and CDR2 as SYDVKM. For the CDR3, the DNA is TGTGCCAGCAGTGGGGACAGTCCCCCGTGGGGCACTGAAGCTTTCTTT. Its translation is CASSGDSPPWGTEAFF.

The CDR3 loop is CASSLTSGTDTQYF. The CDR3 DNA is TGTGCCAGCAGTTTAACTAGCGGCACAGATACGCAGTATTTT. V usage is TRBV27 and J usage is TRBJ2-3, with TRBD2 identical over 7 bases. The germline gives CDR1 MNHEY, CDR2 SMNVEV (reference sequence). CDR3 length: 14 residues. Trimming removed 2 bases from V and 1 base from J; junction bases left unmatched: 0.

V is TRBV28 and J is TRBJ2-7; a possible D gene is TRBD2 (5 bases). V shed 3 bases and J shed 0 bases, with 9 bases lying between them. Germline V gene lookup returns CDR1 MDHEN and CDR2 SYDVKM. This CDR3 has 14 amino acids. CDR3 region: CASSLPGFSYEQYF. For the CDR3, the DNA is TGTGCCAGCAGTTTGCCGGGATTCTCCTACGAGCAGTACTTC.

The table lists this clone with a count of one. The J gene is TRBJ2-1, the V gene TRBV13, with TRBD2 identical over 9 bases. The CDR3 has 14 amino acids. V was pared by 6 bases and J by 7 bases, with 7 bases of the junction left unmatched. Germline lookup yields CDR1 PRHDT and CDR2 FYEKMQ (reference sequence). Written as DNA, the CDR3 is TGTGCCAGCAGGTTGACTAGCGGACTTAATGAGCAGTTCTTC. Residues: CASRLTSGLNEQFF.

This chain uses TRBV5-1 with TRBJ2-3; the D gene is possibly TRBD2 (5 bases). Germline lookup yields CDR1 SGHRS and CDR2 YFSETQ. This CDR3 region has 18 residues. Trimming removed 0 bases from V and 1 base from J, with 18 bases in between. DNA for the CDR3: TGCGCCAGCAGCTTGGGCGCGATCCAGGCGAGGGGCACAGATACGCAGTATTTT. This encodes CASSLGAIQARGTDTQYF.

The rearrangement uses TRBV6-1 and TRBJ1-2; D is undetermined. The V end lost 7 bases, the J end lost 2 bases, and 11 bases lay between the germline ends. The CDR3 covers 13 residues. Germline CDR1 is MNHNS and CDR2 is SASEGT. The chain's CDR3 is CASTESGNYGYTF. The CDR3 bases are TGTGCCAGCACCGAGTCGGGGAACTATGGCTACACCTTC.

V is TRBV4-1 and J is TRBJ2-2; D unresolved. V was shortened by 4 bases and J by 6 bases, with 12 bases between the two germline ends. The CDR3 covers 14 residues. Germline CDR1 and CDR2: MGHRA and YSYEKL. The CDR3 protein is CASSLPARAGELFF. The CDR3 DNA sequence: TGCGCCAGCAGCCTCCCCGCTCGGGCCGGGGAGCTGTTTTTT.

To note about this clone: An end of the junction does not agree with germline; a read error may underlie this. The chain carries TRBV5-6 and TRBJ1-1; D call uncertain. Germline CDR1 and CDR2: SGHDT and YYEEEE. The CDR3 totals 17 residues. The CDR3 sequence is CASSLFGSSTTNSEAFF. In DNA form, the CDR3 reads TGTGCCAGCAGCTTGTTTGGCAGCTCCACGACTAACAGTGAAGCTTTCTTT.

This chain uses TRBV9 with TRBJ2-1; 10 bases map to TRBD2. Germline V lookup: CDR1 SGDLS, CDR2 YYNGEE. The CDR3 is made up of 14 amino acids. The junction had 3 bases not matched to a gene; V was cut back by 1 base and J by 8 bases. CDR3 in amino acids: CASSVLAGVHEQFF. The CDR3 region has the DNA TGTGCCAGCAGCGTACTAGCGGGAGTACATGAGCAGTTCTTC.

The rearrangement joins TRBV11-2 to TRBJ1-1; maybe TRBD1 (5 bases). Germline CDR1 SGHAT, CDR2 FQNNGV. The CDR3 is made up of 13 amino acids. Trimming took 0 bases from V and 5 from J, leaving 7 bases between them. In DNA form, the CDR3 reads TGTGCCAGCAGCTTAGACAGGGATACTGAAGCTTTCTTT. This codes for CASSLDRDTEAFF.

CDR3 in DNA: TGTGCCAGTGGAGAGCAGGGGAGCTATGGCTACACCTTC. As protein: CASGEQGSYGYTF. The chain joins TRBV2 to TRBJ1-2; possibly TRBD1 for D (6 bases). V lost 9 bases and J lost 4, with 15 bases in between. This CDR3 contains 13 residues. From germline, CDR1 is SNHLY and CDR2 FYNNEI.

The V gene is TRBV5-1, the J gene TRBJ2-1; weak D call: TRBD2 (5 bases). Germline assignment: CDR1 SGHRS and CDR2 YFSETQ. The CDR3 has 13 amino acids. V was pared by 4 bases and J by 7 bases, with 12 bases between. The CDR3 is CASSDGGGNEQFF. CDR3 sequence (DNA): TGCGCCAGCAGCGACGGAGGCGGGAATGAGCAGTTCTTC.

With respect to this clone: Other DNA sequences in the same sample also yield this CDR3. The rearrangement links TRBV19 to TRBJ2-7, with D perhaps TRBD1 (6 bases). CDR1 and CDR2 (germline): LNHDA, SQIVND (reference sequence). The ends were cut back, 3 bases at V and 3 bases at J, with 12 bases in the middle. The length of the CDR3 is 14 residues. CDR3 sequence: CASSIGQGSYEQYF. The CDR3 nucleotides are TGTGCCAGTAGTATTGGCCAGGGGAGCTACGAGCAGTACTTC.

The V gene is TRBV4-2, the J gene TRBJ2-2; a weak D match, TRBD2 (6 bases). The CDR3 has 15 residues. Germline assignment: CDR1 LGHNA and CDR2 YNFKEQ. Between the trimmed V and J ends, which lost 4 bases and 4 bases, there was a span of 13 bases. In DNA, the CDR3 is TGTGCCAGCAGCCCGGGACTGGGGGGCACCGGGGAGCTGTTTTTT. The encoded protein is CASSPGLGGTGELFF.